The 18 T cell receptor beta chains given below trace back to one sample, sequenced in a study of blood T cell repertoires in COVID-19. Libraries were prepared by immunoSEQ multiplex PCR; TCRdb keeps only in-frame clonotypes and omits some of them. Seen here are under 300,000 clones, over 75% observed once, and the top ten hold 2.1%. Sample: peripheral blood. The receptors were gathered from a woman in her thirties or forties who had recovered from COVID-19.

This clone showed up just once. The CDR3 nucleotides are TGTGCCAGCAGCGCCAGGAAGAATGAAAAACTGTTTTTT. Its protein product is CASSARKNEKLFF. J is TRBJ1-4 and V is TRBV7-8, with D unclear. The V and J ends lost 5 bases and 5 bases respectively, with 9 bases between them. Germline V gene data show CDR1 as SGHVS and CDR2 as FQNEAQ. The CDR3 covers 13 residues. Using reference TRBV7-8 and TRBJ1-4 for the parts outside the CDR3, the full variable domain is GAGVSQSPRYKVAKRGQDVALRCDPISGHVSLFWYQQALGQGPEFLTYFQNEAQLDKSGLPSDRFFAERPEGSVSTLKIQRTQQEDSAVYLCASSARKNEKLFFGSGTQLSVL.

DNA of the CDR3: TGTGCCAGCAGCCAAGGCGGAGGGGCGGTACAGCCCCAGCATTTT. Protein product: CASSQGGGAVQPQHF. J is TRBJ1-5 and V is TRBV3-1 (or the pseudogene TRBV3-2); D is perhaps TRBD1 (5 bases). There are 15 residues in the CDR3. V lost 1 base to trimming and J lost 7 bases, with 14 bases between them. Germline V gene data show CDR1 as LGHDT and CDR2 as YNNKEL (reference sequence).

The chain is built from TRBV5-4 and TRBJ2-1; 7 positions agree with TRBD2. Germline V gene data show CDR1 as SGHNT and CDR2 as YYREEE (reference sequence). There are 16 residues in the CDR3. Trimming cost V 4 bases and J 0 bases; bases outside gene matches: 7. This CDR3 is CASSLLAGSSYNEQFF. The CDR3 DNA sequence: TGTGCCAGCAGCCTGTTAGCGGGCAGCTCCTACAATGAGCAGTTCTTC.

This sequence joins TRBV10-1 and TRBJ1-2, with D possibly being TRBD1 (5 bases). V dropped 5 bases and J dropped 6 bases, with 13 bases sitting between them. The CDR3 is made up of 13 amino acids. Germline V lookup: CDR1 WNHNN, CDR2 SYGVQD (reference sequence). The CDR3 bases are TGCGCCAGCAGTAACGGGGGTGTCGATGGCTACACCTTC. Translating gives CASSNGGVDGYTF.

The genes are TRBV7-8 and TRBJ2-2, with 12 nucleotides matching TRBD2. This CDR3 contains 17 residues. The V segment lost 4 bases and the J segment 4 bases; nucleotides outside the gene matches: 7. Germline loops: CDR1 SGHVS, CDR2 FQNEAQ. The CDR3 coding sequence is TGTGCCAGCAGCTCATTCGGACTAGCGGGGCCCACCGGGGAGCTGTTTTTT. Encoded protein: CASSSFGLAGPTGELFF.

V and J are TRBV6-2 or TRBV6-3 and TRBJ1-2; perhaps TRBD1 as D (5 bases). The CDR3 consists of 15 residues. V lost 2 bases to trimming and J lost 2 bases, with 12 bases between them. Germline CDR1 is MNHEY and CDR2 is SVGEGT. The CDR3 protein is CASSYPGPGNYGYTF. The CDR3, as DNA: TGTGCCAGCAGTTACCCCGGGCCAGGGAACTATGGCTACACCTTC.

This clone was seen just once. The chain carries TRBV6-5 and TRBJ1-5; possible D gene TRBD1, 6 bases. CDR1 and CDR2 from the germline V gene are MNHEY and SVGAGI. Trimming stripped 6 bases from V and 5 bases from J, with 14 bases between. This CDR3 is built from 14 residues. CDR3 loop: CASSLDRTDQPQHF. The DNA for the CDR3 is TGTGCCAGCAGCCTTGACAGGACCGATCAGCCCCAGCATTTT.

J is TRBJ1-5 and V is TRBV5-1, with a weak D call TRBD1 (6 bases). V lost 7 bases and J lost 5, with 16 bases in between. Germline V gives CDR1 SGHRS, CDR2 YFSETQ. CDR3 length equals 14 residues. The CDR3 DNA reads as TGCGCCAGCTCCTTAGGACAGTCATATCAGCCCCAGCATTTT. As protein: CASSLGQSYQPQHF.

This chain uses TRBV4-3 with TRBJ2-1; D perhaps matches TRBD1 (6 bases). Trimming cost V 0 bases and J 5 bases, with 8 bases left between them. This CDR3 has 14 residues. Germline V gene sequence: CDR1 LGHNA, CDR2 YSLEER. The CDR3 DNA reads as TGCGCCAGCAGCCAAGACAGGGGTCACAATGAGCAGTTCTTC. Its protein is CASSQDRGHNEQFF.

The chain uses TRBV6-2 or TRBV6-3 and TRBJ2-4, with D possibly matching TRBD1 (7 bases). Between the trimmed V and J ends, which lost 2 bases and 10 bases, there was a span of 33 bases. The CDR3 length is 20 residues. CDR1 is MNHEY and CDR2 is SVGEGT in the germline V gene. CDR3 loop: CASSYPLTGDGGGRTKIQYF. The CDR3 DNA is TGTGCCAGCAGTTACCCCCTTACAGGGGATGGTGGGGGGAGGACGAAGATTCAGTACTTC.

The V gene is TRBV6-6, the J gene TRBJ2-1; 9 bases are shared with TRBD1. This CDR3 is 14 amino acids long. CDR1 and CDR2 from the germline V gene are MNHNY and SVGAGI (reference sequence). The J segment lost 2 bases and the V segment lost 9 bases, leaving 5 bases of the junction unmatched. CDR3 sequence reads: CASTGGSPYNEQFF. Here the CDR3 DNA reads TGTGCCAGTACAGGGGGCTCCCCCTACAATGAGCAGTTCTTC.

Only one count was recorded for this clone. The rearrangement uses TRBV4-2 and TRBJ1-5; D gene unclear. Trimming left V 0 bases short and J 0 bases short, with 12 bases between. Germline V CDR1 and CDR2: LGHNA, YNFKEQ. The CDR3 has 17 residues. In DNA form, the CDR3 reads TGTGCCAGCAGCCAAGATCGTAACGAGGTTAGCAATCAGCCCCAGCATTTT. This translates into CASSQDRNEVSNQPQHF.

The rearrangement links TRBV5-6 to TRBJ1-5, with TRBD1 matching 8 bases. This CDR3 spans 14 amino acids. After removal of 3 bases from V and 10 bases from J, the junction contained 9 bases not matched to a gene. CDR1 and CDR2 from the germline V gene are SGHDT and YYEEEE. The CDR3 DNA is TGTGCCAGCAGCTCTGACAGGGGAGCAAGACCCCAGCATTTT. It specifies CASSSDRGARPQHF.

The chain links TRBV15 to TRBJ1-2, with D unclear. Germline lookup yields CDR1 LNHNV and CDR2 YYDKDF (reference sequence). The CDR3 length is 16 residues. Deletions cut 0 bases from V and 5 bases from J, with 16 bases between. CDR3 nucleotide sequence: TGTGCCACCAGCAGAGATCTCGTGGAGGCACCGTATGGCTACACCTTC. Translation gives CATSRDLVEAPYGYTF. Full variable domain (remainder filled in from reference TRBV15 and TRBJ1-2): DAMVIQNPRYQVTQFGKPVTLSCSQTLNHNVMYWYQQKSSQAPKLLFHYYDKDFNNEADTPDNFQSRRPNTSFCFLDIRSPGLGDTAMYLCATSRDLVEAPYGYTFGSGTRLTVV.

This clone was counted a single time. The chain employs TRBV2 and TRBJ2-7, with 12 bases that match TRBD1. Looked up from germline, CDR1 is SNHLY and CDR2 is FYNNEI. The CDR3 runs to 17 residues. V gave up 0 bases and J gave up 6 bases; unmatched junction bases: 9. The CDR3 region is CASSEALPGQGASEQYF. In DNA form, the CDR3 reads TGTGCCAGCAGTGAAGCCCTTCCGGGACAGGGGGCCTCCGAGCAGTACTTC.

This rearrangement joins TRBV7-2 to TRBJ2-5; a weak D match, TRBD2 (5 bases). CDR1 is SGHTA and CDR2 is FQGNSA in the germline V gene. V shed 4 bases and J shed 2 bases, with 14 bases lying between them. This CDR3 region has 15 residues. The CDR3 coding sequence is TGTGCCAGCAGCTCCAAAGAGAGCGGACAAGAGACCCAGTACTTC. Translation: CASSSKESGQETQYF.

This chain links TRBV13 with TRBJ2-6; a possible D gene is TRBD2 (5 bases). V lost 4 bases to trimming and J lost 1 base, with 14 bases between them. Germline-derived CDR1 and CDR2 are PRHDT and FYEKMQ (reference sequence). This CDR3 is built from 17 residues. The DNA of the CDR3 is TGTGCCAGCAGCTCACAAGCGGAGGCGTCTGGGGCCAACGTCCTGACTTTC. Translating it yields CASSSQAEASGANVLTF. Drawing the rest from reference TRBV13 and TRBJ2-6, the complete variable domain is AAGVIQSPRHLIKEKRETATLKCYPIPRHDTVYWYQQGPGQDPQFLISFYEKMQSDKGSIPDRFSAQQFSDYHSELNMSSLELGDSALYFCASSSQAEASGANVLTFGAGSRLTVL.

The chain is built from TRBV4-1 and TRBJ2-1, with 16 bases aligning to TRBD2. J lost 7 bases, V lost 8 bases, and 8 bases had no gene match. CDR3 length: 16 residues. The germline CDR1 and CDR2 sequences are MGHRA and YSYEKL. The CDR3 nucleotides are TGCGCCAGCGTTGGGACTAGCGGGGGGGCCGGGAATGAGCAGTTCTTC. Its protein is CASVGTSGGAGNEQFF.